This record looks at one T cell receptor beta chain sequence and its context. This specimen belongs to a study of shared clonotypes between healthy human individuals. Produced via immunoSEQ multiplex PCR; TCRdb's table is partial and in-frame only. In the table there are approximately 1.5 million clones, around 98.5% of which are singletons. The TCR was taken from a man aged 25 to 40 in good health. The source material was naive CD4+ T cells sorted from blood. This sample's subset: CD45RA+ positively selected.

The CDR3, as DNA: TGTGCCAGCAGCCAGGAAGACAGGGCGAACACTGAAGCTTTCTTT. Translation: CASSQEDRANTEAFF. This chain connects TRBV14 to TRBJ1-1; the match to TRBD1 covers 7 bases. The V gene's germline CDR1 is SGHDN and CDR2 FVKESK. V lost 3 bases, J lost 1 base, and 5 bases stayed unmatched. The CDR3 runs 15 residues.